This TCR beta chain was documented in a study of Graves' ophthalmopathy and Graves' hyperthyroidism. Ages of hyperthyroidism patients ran from 18 to 65, and their diagnoses were new, under 2 months' duration. RNA transcripts yielded amplified TCR beta CDR3 regions. Second-round multiplex PCR came after a first-round RT-PCR that employed HTBI primers. TCRdb processed the multiplex PCR reads anew with MiXCR; each CDR3 protein has one entry. The sample records over a million distinct CDR3 sequences, roughly 35% being singletons. This clonotype was detected once. Its antigen is not known. Findings and caveats of the study: The model reached roughly 71% sensitivity and roughly 76% specificity for predicting ophthalmopathy progression.

The TCR was taken from an adult man with Graves' hyperthyroidism. The sequenced sample consisted of peripheral blood or thyroid tissue (not recorded which).

In nucleotides, the CDR3 is TGCGCCAGCCATCCGACCGGGACAGGGGGTACCGCTTTCTTT. Its translation: CASHPTGTGGTAFF. The chain carries TRBV10-2 and TRBJ1-1, with TRBD1 matching over 11 bases. Germline assignment: CDR1 WSHSY and CDR2 SAAADI. This CDR3 spans 14 amino acids. With 8 bases clipped from V and 11 bases from J, the junction kept 13 bases outside the gene matches.